This entry lists 2 T cell receptor beta chains sequenced from one sample in a study of T cell responses to AZD1222 COVID-19 vaccine. Measured with immunoSEQ multiplex PCR; TCRdb has only the in-frame clones, and not every one. There are just over 150,000 clones in the sample; roughly nine tenths occur only once, and approximately 1.4% lies in the top ten. The sequences come from peripheral blood, collected 28 days after the second AZD1222 dose. The origin of the receptors is an adult who received the AZD1222 COVID-19 vaccine.

This chain connects TRBV30 to TRBJ1-1; D uncertain. Trimming left V 1 base short and J 1 base short, with 10 bases between. The CDR3 length is 14 residues. Germline CDR1 GTSNPN, CDR2 SVGIG (reference sequence). The CDR3 DNA sequence: TGTGCCTGGAGTGAATACAGACGGAACACTGAAGCTTTCTTT. This translates into CAWSEYRRNTEAFF.

The chain joins TRBV27 to TRBJ1-2, with TRBD1 matching over 7 bases. The CDR3 extends over 13 amino acids. The J segment lost 7 bases and the V segment lost 8 bases, leaving 10 bases of the junction unmatched. Germline assignment: CDR1 MNHEY and CDR2 SMNVEV (reference sequence). CDR3 in amino acids: CASGQQGRVGYTF. The CDR3 bases are TGTGCCAGCGGACAACAGGGGAGGGTTGGCTACACCTTC.